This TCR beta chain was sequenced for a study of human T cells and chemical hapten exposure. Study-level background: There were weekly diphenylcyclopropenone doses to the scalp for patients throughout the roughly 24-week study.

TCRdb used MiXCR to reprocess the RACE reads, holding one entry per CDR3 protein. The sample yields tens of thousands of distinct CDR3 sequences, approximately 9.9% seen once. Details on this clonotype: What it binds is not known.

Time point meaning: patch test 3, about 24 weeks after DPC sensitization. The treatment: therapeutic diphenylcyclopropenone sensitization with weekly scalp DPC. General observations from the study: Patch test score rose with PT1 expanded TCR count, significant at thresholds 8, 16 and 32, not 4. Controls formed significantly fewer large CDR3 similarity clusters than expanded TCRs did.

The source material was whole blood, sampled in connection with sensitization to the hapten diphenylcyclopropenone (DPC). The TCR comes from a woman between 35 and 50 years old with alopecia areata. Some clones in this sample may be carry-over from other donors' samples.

The CDR3 sequence is CASSLKGGPTGSGYSVTDTQYF. CDR3 nucleotide sequence: TGTGCCAGCAGCTTGAAAGGGGGCCCGACAGGGTCGGGGTATTCGGTCACAGATACGCAGTATTTT. The V and J genes are TRBV7-3 and TRBJ2-3, with 7 positions matching TRBD1. Germline CDR1 and CDR2: SGHTA and FQGTGA. V was pared by 3 bases and J by 2 bases, with 26 bases of the junction left unmatched. This CDR3 has 22 residues. Variable domain in full (rest from reference TRBV7-3 and TRBJ2-3): GAGVSQTPSNKVTEKGKYVELRCDPISGHTALYWYRQSLGQGPEFLIYFQGTGAADDSGLPNDRFFAVRPEGSVSTLKIQRTERGDSAVYLCASSLKGGPTGSGYSVTDTQYFGPGTRLTVL.